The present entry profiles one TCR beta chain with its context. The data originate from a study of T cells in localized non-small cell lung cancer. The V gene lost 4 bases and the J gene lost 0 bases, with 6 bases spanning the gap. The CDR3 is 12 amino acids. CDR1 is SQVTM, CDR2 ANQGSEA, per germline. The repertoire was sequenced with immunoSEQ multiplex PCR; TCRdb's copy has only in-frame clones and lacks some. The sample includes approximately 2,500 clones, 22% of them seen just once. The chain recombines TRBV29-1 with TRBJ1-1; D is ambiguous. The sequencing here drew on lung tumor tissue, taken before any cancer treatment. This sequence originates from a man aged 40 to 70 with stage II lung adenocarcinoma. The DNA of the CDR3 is TGCAGCGTTGCCCGAATGAACACTGAAGCTTTCTTT. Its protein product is CSVARMNTEAFF.